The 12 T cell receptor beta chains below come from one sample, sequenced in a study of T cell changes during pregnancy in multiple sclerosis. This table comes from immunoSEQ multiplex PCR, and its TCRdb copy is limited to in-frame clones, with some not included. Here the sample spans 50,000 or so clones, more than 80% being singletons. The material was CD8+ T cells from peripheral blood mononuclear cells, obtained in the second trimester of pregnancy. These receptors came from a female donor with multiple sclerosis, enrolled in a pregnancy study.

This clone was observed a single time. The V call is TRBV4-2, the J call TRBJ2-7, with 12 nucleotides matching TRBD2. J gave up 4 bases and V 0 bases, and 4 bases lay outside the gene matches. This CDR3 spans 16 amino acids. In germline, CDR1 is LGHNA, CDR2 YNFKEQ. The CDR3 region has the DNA TGTGCCAGCAGCCAAGATGGGACTAGCGGGCTTTACGAGCAGTACTTC. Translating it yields CASSQDGTSGLYEQYF.

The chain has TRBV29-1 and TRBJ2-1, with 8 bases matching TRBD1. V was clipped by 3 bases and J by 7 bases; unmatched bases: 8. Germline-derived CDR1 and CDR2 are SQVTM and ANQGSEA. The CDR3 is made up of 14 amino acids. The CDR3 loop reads CSVDYGQGRNEQFF. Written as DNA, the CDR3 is TGCAGCGTTGACTACGGACAGGGTAGAAATGAGCAGTTCTTC.

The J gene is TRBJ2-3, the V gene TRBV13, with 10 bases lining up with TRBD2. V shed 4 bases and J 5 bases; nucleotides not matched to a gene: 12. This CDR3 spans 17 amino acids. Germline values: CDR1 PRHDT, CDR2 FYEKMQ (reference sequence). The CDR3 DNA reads TGTGCCAGCAGCTCAGCTAGCGGGGGCGCTTTCGGAGATACGCAGTATTTT. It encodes CASSSASGGAFGDTQYF. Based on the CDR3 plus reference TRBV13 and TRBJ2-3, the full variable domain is AAGVIQSPRHLIKEKRETATLKCYPIPRHDTVYWYQQGPGQDPQFLISFYEKMQSDKGSIPDRFSAQQFSDYHSELNMSSLELGDSALYFCASSSASGGAFGDTQYFGPGTRLTVL.

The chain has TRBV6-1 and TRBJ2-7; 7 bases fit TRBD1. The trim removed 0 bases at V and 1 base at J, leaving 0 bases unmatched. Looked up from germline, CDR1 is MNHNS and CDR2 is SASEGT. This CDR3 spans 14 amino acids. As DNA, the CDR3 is TGTGCCAGCAGTGAAGCGGGACAGTCCTACGAGCAGTACTTC. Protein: CASSEAGQSYEQYF.

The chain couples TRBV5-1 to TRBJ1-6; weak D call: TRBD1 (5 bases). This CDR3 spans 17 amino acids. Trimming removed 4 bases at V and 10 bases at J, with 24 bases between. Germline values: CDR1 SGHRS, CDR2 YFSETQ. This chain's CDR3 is CASSRTRPVGGSSPLHF. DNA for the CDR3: TGCGCCAGCAGCCGAACTCGGCCGGTGGGGGGTTCATCACCCCTCCACTTT.

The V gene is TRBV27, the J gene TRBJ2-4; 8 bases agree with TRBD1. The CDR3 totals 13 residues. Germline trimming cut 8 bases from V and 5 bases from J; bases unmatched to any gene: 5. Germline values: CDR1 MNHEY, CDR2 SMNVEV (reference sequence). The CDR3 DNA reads TGTGCCAGCGAAGACAGGGGCCAAAACATTCAGTACTTC. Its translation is CASEDRGQNIQYF.

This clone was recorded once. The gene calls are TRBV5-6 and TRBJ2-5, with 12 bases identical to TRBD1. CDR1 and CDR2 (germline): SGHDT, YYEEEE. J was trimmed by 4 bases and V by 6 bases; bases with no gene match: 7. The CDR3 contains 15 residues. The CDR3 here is CASTAGTGGLETQYF. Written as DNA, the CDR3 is TGTGCCAGCACCGCCGGGACAGGGGGCTTAGAGACCCAGTACTTC. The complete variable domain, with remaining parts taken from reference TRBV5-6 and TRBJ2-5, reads DAGVTQSPTHLIKTRGQQVTLRCSPKSGHDTVSWYQQALGQGPQFIFQYYEEEERQRGNFPDRFSGHQFPNYSSELNVNALLLGDSALYLCASTAGTGGLETQYFGPGTRLLVL.

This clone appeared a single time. DNA for the CDR3: TGTGCCACCAGCGAGGGGGTGGGGAATCAGCCCCAGCATTTT. It yields the protein CATSEGVGNQPQHF. V gene TRBV15 combines with J gene TRBJ1-5; possibly TRBD1 for D (6 bases). This CDR3 spans 14 amino acids. Trimming cost V 5 bases and J 4 bases, with 12 bases left between them. CDR1 is LNHNV and CDR2 is YYDKDF in the germline V gene (reference sequence).

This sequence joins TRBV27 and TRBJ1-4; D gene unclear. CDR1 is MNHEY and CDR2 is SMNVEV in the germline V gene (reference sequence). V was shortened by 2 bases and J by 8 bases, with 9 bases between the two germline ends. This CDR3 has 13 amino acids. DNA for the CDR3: TGTGCCAGCAGTTTAATCGGTGAAGAAAAACTGTTTTTT. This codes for CASSLIGEEKLFF.

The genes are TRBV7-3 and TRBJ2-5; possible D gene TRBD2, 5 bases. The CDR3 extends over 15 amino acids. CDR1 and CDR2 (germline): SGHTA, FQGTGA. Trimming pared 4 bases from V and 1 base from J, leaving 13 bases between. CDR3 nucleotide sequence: TGTGCCAGCAGCTGGCTGGGCGGGCCCCAAGAGACCCAGTACTTC. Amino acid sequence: CASSWLGGPQETQYF.

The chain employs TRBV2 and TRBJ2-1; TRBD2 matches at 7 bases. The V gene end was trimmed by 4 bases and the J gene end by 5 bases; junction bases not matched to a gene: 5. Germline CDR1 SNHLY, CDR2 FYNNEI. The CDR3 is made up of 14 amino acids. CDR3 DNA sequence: TGTGCCAGCAGTGCCCGAGCGGGGAACAATGAGCAGTTCTTC. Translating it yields CASSARAGNNEQFF.

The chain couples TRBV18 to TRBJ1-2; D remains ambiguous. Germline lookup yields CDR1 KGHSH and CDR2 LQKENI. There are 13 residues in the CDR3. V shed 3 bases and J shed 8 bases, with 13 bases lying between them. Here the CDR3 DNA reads TGTGCCAGCTCACCCCCCCCCGGGAGCGGCTACACCTTC. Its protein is CASSPPPGSGYTF.